This TCR beta chain comes out of a study of OX40 agonist ivuxolimab in advanced cancers. Study-level information: The study treated patients with ivuxolimab, an agonistic anti-OX40 (CD134) antibody. Age averaged about 62 years (range roughly 23 to 79), and approximately 80% were male.

Sequenced by immunoSEQ multiplex PCR; TCRdb stores in-frame clones only, minus some. The sample contains 55,000 to 70,000 clones, 85% of which appear only once. There are a few counts of this clone. Trimming pared 5 bases from V and 2 bases from J, leaving 22 bases between. Germline CDR1 and CDR2: SNHLY and FYNNEI. The CDR3 is 18 amino acids. The rearrangement joins TRBV2 to TRBJ2-1, with D maybe TRBD2 (5 bases). The TCR comes from an adult with an advanced solid tumor such as melanoma, head and neck, liver or kidney cancer. Sequences were derived from CD4+ or CD8+ T cells sorted from blood, sampled in a trial of the OX40 agonist ivuxolimab. The CDR3 bases are TGTGCCAGCAGTCAAGATTTCCCCTCAGCGGTCACCTACAATGAGCAGTTCTTC. Translation gives CASSQDFPSAVTYNEQFF. Based on the CDR3 plus reference TRBV2 and TRBJ2-1, the full variable domain is EPEVTQTPSHQVTQMGQEVILRCVPISNHLYFYWYRQILGQKVEFLVSFYNNEISEKSEIFDDQFSVERPDGSNFTLKIRSTKLEDSAMYFCASSQDFPSAVTYNEQFFGPGTRLTVL.